This T cell receptor beta chain is drawn from a study of blood T cell repertoires in COVID-19. Overall study: There were acute and convalescent COVID-19 samples, and they came from the United States, Italy and Spain.

The study drew participants aged about 18 to 89 years from approximately 25 US areas. Participants were placed into cohorts based on the clinical history they reported. The ends lost 6 bases at V and 7 bases at J; junction bases unmatched: 12. This CDR3 comprises 14 residues. Germline-derived CDR1 and CDR2 are SQVTM and ANQGSEA. TCRdb's table, derived via immunoSEQ multiplex PCR, lists solely in-frame clones and lacks some. The top ten hold roughly 4% of the sample, which has more than 200,000 clones, around nine tenths seen once. The gene calls are TRBV29-1 and TRBJ2-5; 9 bases agree with TRBD2. Sequencing used PBMCs or T cells enriched from blood (not recorded which). The clonotype was recovered from a woman aged 25 to 39 with acute COVID-19. The CDR3 here is CSVSSGALTGTQYF. As DNA, the CDR3 is TGCAGCGTCTCTAGCGGGGCCCTAACCGGGACCCAGTACTTC.